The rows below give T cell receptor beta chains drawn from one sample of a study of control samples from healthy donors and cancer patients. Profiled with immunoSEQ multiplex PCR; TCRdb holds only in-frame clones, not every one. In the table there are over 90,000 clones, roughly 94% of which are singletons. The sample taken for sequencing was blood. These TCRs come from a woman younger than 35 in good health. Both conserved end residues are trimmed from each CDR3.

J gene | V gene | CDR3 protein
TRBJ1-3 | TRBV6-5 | ASSNHRSSGNTIY
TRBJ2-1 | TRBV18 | ASSRPPHYNEQF
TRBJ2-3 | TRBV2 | ASSSGTSDTTDTQY
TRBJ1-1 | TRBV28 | ASSSPMNTEAF
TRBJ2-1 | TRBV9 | ASSPWGGTEQF
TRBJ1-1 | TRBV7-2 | ASSLAGDANTEAF
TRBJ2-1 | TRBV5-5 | ASSPEGRRSDGEQF
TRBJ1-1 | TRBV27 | ASSPQQGFTEAF
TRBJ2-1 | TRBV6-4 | ASSDSASGRDEQF
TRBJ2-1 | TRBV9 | ASSAGLVNGNEQF
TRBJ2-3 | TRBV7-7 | ASSFLPTDTQY
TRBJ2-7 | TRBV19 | ASSGGLAGGGEQY
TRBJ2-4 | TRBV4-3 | ASSQWGTGTGDPGGKNIQY
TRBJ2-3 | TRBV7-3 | ASSLSGFSTDTQY
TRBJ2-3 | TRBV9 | ASSAQTLSTDTQY
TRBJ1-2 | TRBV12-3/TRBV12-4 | ASSPTVGYGYT
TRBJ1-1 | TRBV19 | ASSIQGPNTEAF
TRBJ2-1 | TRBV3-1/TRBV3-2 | ASSQEGRGREQF
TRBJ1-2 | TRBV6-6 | ASSYSLGQGYT
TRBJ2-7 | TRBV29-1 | SVSQPGQGAEQY
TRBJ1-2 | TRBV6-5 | ASSQGQGIGYGYT
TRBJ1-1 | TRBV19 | ASSSQTGAGTEAF
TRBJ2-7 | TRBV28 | ASSLLGTGGYEQY
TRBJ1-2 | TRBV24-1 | ATSDLTGTGNGYT
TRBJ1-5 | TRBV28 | ASRADRGGQPQH
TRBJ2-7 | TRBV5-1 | ASSLAVTGPAEQY
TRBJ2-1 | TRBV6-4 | ASSAEIFYNEQF
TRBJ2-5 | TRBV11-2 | ASSLEGTSGAGWTQY
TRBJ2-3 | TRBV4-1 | ASSQDRAASTDTQY
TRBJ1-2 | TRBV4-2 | ASSQDLAIRDNYGYT
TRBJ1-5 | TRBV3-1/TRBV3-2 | ASSQVPNQPQH
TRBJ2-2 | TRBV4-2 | ASSLMGLAPSGELF
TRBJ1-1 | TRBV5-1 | ASSFDRAKAF
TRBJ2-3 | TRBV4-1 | ASSLTPRTDTQY
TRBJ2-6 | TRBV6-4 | ASSERWASGANVLT
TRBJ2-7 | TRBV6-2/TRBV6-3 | ASSHRQGLYEQY
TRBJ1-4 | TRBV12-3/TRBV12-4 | ASSLEGYEKLF
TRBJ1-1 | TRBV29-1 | SVDHSENTEAF
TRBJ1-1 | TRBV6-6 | ASSYSEDGAEAF
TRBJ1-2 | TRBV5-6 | ASSLGPDDYGYT
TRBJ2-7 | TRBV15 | ATSPGSYEQY
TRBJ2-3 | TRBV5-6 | ASSLGGTSTDTQY
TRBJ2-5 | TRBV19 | ASSPQRGETQY
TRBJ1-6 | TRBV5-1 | ASSLAEGVNSPLH
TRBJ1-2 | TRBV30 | AWRSGGRRNYGYT
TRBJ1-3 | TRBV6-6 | ASSRRDRGHLSGNTIY
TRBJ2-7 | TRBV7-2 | ASSWGLGEQY
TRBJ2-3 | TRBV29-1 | SVEATGTPTDTQY
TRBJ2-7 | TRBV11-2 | ASSSLAGVRYEQY
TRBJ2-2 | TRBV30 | AGTSANTGELF
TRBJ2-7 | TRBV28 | ASSRSGPSYEQY
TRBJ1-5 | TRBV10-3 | AISGYDRVGGQPQH
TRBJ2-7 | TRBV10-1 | ASSDGLAGTYEQY
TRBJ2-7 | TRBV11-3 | ASSPRQAPSYEQY
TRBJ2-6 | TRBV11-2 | ASSPWTVRGANVLT
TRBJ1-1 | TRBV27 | ASSARVGVLGGPLLNTEAF
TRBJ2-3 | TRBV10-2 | ASRGTSGDDTQY
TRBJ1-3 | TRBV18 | ASSPLQDGNTIY
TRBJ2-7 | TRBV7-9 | ASSLDNYEQY
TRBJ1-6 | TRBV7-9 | ASTSAAGYSPLH